The 10 T cell receptor beta chains presented below share a single source sample, sequenced in a study of blood T cells in healthy people across ages. Primed by a sample-barcoded 5' primer and a J-beta primer mix, a second PCR proceeded for about 7 to 11 cycles. TCRdb re-called the 5' RACE reads through MiXCR, storing one row per CDR3 protein. The table lists nearly 800,000 distinct CDR3 sequences, approximately 60% of them singletons. The sample was blood. The receptors shown here come from a man between 35 and 55 years old in good health.

The V call is TRBV4-1, the J call TRBJ2-1; 8 bases map to TRBD2. V dropped 4 bases and J dropped 8; count of bases not matched to a gene: 4. The CDR3 contains 13 residues. Germline V gene sequence: CDR1 MGHRA, CDR2 YSYEKL. The CDR3 reads CASSRGAGDEQFF. The CDR3 DNA is TGCGCCAGCAGCCGGGGAGCGGGAGATGAGCAGTTCTTC.

The chain couples TRBV7-9 to TRBJ1-6; 7 bases fit TRBD1. Trimming removed 5 bases from V and 4 bases from J; junction bases left unmatched: 5. The CDR3 is 15 residues long. CDR1 is SEHNR, CDR2 FQNEAQ, per germline (reference sequence). The CDR3 region has the DNA TGTGCCAGCAGCCGCGACAGGGATTATAATTCACCCCTCCACTTT. Its translation: CASSRDRDYNSPLHF.

V usage is TRBV6-2 or TRBV6-3 and J usage is TRBJ1-1, with D possibly TRBD1 on 6 matching bases. This CDR3 spans 14 amino acids. Germline CDR1 and CDR2: MNHEY and SVGEGT. V was shortened by 7 bases and J by 5 bases, with 17 bases between the two germline ends. The CDR3 DNA sequence: TGTGCCAGCATTGGGGGCTGGGTTTTAACTGAAGCTTTCTTT. It codes for CASIGGWVLTEAFF.

The chain combines TRBV6-5 with TRBJ1-1; TRBD1 might be the D (5 bases). Trimming cost V 9 bases and J 1 base, with 12 bases left between them. The CDR3 spans 13 residues. Germline V gene sequence: CDR1 MNHEY, CDR2 SVGAGI. The CDR3 coding sequence is TGTGCCAGTCTACAGGACGGGAACACTGAAGCTTTCTTT. Encoded protein: CASLQDGNTEAFF.

The CDR3, as DNA: TGTGCCAGCGCCCTGAGGACTAGCGGCTGGGAGCAGTACTTC. Encoded protein: CASALRTSGWEQYF. V and J are TRBV6-5 and TRBJ2-7; 10 bases align to TRBD2. Germline-derived CDR1 and CDR2 are MNHEY and SVGAGI. V shed 8 bases and J 7 bases; nucleotides not matched to a gene: 11. The CDR3 is 14 amino acids.

This clonotype was recorded only once. The chain uses TRBV28 and TRBJ2-4, with TRBD1 matching over 11 bases. V trimming: 6 bases; J trimming: 13 bases; junction bases outside the gene matches: 17. The CDR3 has 16 amino acids. Germline assignment: CDR1 MDHEN and CDR2 SYDVKM. In DNA form, the CDR3 reads TGTGCCAGCAGCCGAACGGACAGGGGGCATATCAGGGGGCAGTACTTC. Translation gives CASSRTDRGHIRGQYF.

V usage is TRBV28 and J usage is TRBJ1-5, with D unresolved. The CDR3 has 14 residues. Germline lookup yields CDR1 MDHEN and CDR2 SYDVKM. Trimming took off 2 bases at V and 3 bases at J, with 8 bases between the two ends. CDR3 DNA sequence: TGTGCCAGCAGTTTAGAAACCGACAATCAGCCCCAGCATTTT. Protein sequence: CASSLETDNQPQHF.

This clonotype was detected only a few times. The DNA for the CDR3 is TGTGCCAGCAGCCAGCCTTTTTTACACATTGACTCTGGGGCCAACGTCCTGACTTTC. Translated: CASSQPFLHIDSGANVLTF. The chain employs TRBV12-3 or TRBV12-4 and TRBJ2-6; no definite D call. The germline V and J ends were trimmed by 6 bases and 0 bases, with 21 bases remaining between them. The CDR3 extends over 19 amino acids.

This sequence joins TRBV7-3 and TRBJ2-3; tentatively, D is TRBD1 (5 bases). V shed 6 bases and J shed 4 bases, with 17 bases lying between them. This CDR3 region has 15 residues. CDR1 and CDR2 (germline): SGHTA, FQGTGA. This CDR3 reads CASRKQGQSSDTQYF. CDR3 coding DNA: TGTGCCAGCAGAAAGCAGGGCCAGTCCTCAGATACGCAGTATTTT.

The V gene is TRBV29-1, the J gene TRBJ2-4; possibly TRBD2 for D (5 bases). The J call is uncertain, as TRBJ2-7 better fits the DNA end. The CDR3 is 13 amino acids. The V gene's germline CDR1 is SQVTM and CDR2 ANQGSEA. The CDR3: CSVEAGRGYEQYF. In DNA, the CDR3 is TGCAGCGTTGAGGCCGGTCGGGGCTACGAGCAGTACTTC.